The 2 T cell receptor beta chains given below trace back to one sample, sequenced in a study of CD8+CD57+ T cells in acquired aplastic anemia (dated by TCRdb to 2016 to 2018). For sequencing, an Illumina HiSeq 2000 was employed. Genomic DNA was used as template for profiling of TCR beta VDJ combinations and CDR3 sequences. The public reads were quality trimmed at Q25 with fastp and then assembled into clones with MiXCR by TCRdb, keeping productive beta chains. Duplicate CDR3 protein sequences are folded into a single record with the most common DNA and genes. For this sample the table gives about 68,000 distinct CDR3 sequences, of which approximately 51% were detected only once. Clones ranked in the top ten supply about 8.3% of the sample. Sequencing was performed on sorted CD4+, CD8+, or CD8+CD57+ T cells (not recorded which) from PBMCs. The receptor source for this set is a human donor in good health, serving as a control.

Judged by abundance, this clonotype is medium-sized. J is TRBJ2-1 and V is TRBV24-1, with TRBD2 identical over 12 bases. After removal of 4 bases from V and 9 bases from J, the junction contained 6 bases not matched to a gene. The CDR3 contains 15 residues. The germline V gene encodes CDR1 KGHDR and CDR2 SFDVKD. The CDR3 DNA sequence: TGTGCCACCAGTGACCGACTAGCGGGAGTTCGTGAGCAGTTCTTC. This encodes CATSDRLAGVREQFF.

Ten or more counts support this clonotype. The chain joins TRBV6-2 or TRBV6-3 to TRBJ1-4; 8 bases line up with TRBD1. Trimming at V came to 6 bases and at J to 7 bases, leaving 7 bases not matched to a gene. Germline V gene data show CDR1 as MNHEY and CDR2 as SVGEGT. The CDR3 extends over 14 amino acids. CDR3 sequence: CASRTGGISEKLFF. The CDR3 bases are TGTGCCAGCAGAACAGGGGGTATAAGTGAAAAACTGTTTTTT.